This T cell receptor (beta chain) appears in the sequencing data of a study of blood T cell repertoires in COVID-19. CDR1 is MNHNS and CDR2 is SASEGT in the germline V gene. CDR3 length: 14 amino acids. Trimming cost V 1 base and J 3 bases, with 7 bases left between them. The table came from immunoSEQ multiplex PCR; TCRdb's copy has only in-frame clones and leaves some out. The sample lists 70,000 or so clones; 80% to 85% were seen once. What was sequenced was peripheral blood. J is TRBJ1-5 and V is TRBV6-1; unclear D gene. The TCR sequence derives from a woman of 80 years or more with acute or convalescent COVID-19. CDR3 sequence reads: CASSEGAFNQPQHF. The CDR3, as DNA: TGTGCCAGCAGTGAAGGGGCCTTCAATCAGCCCCAGCATTTT.